Below, 29 T cell receptor beta chains from the same sample are listed, as sequenced in a study of Ad26.COV2.S vaccination and SARS-CoV-2 variants listed by TCRdb under 2021. The sample's time point label, in plain terms: individuals recovered from natural SARS-CoV-2 infection. The method was the immunoSEQ multiplex PCR assay. Held by TCRdb, this immuneACCESS table contains in-frame sequences only and omits some clones. Under half of the omission traces to an unresolved V gene where checked; the cause of the rest is unknown. Here the sample has 180,000 or so clones; around 88% occur a single time. The ten largest clonotypes hold roughly 6% of the sample. The sample here was peripheral blood, taken after recovery from COVID-19. These receptors all stem from a human donor who had recovered from COVID-19.

This chain connects TRBV7-2 to TRBJ2-7; TRBD1 is a possible D gene (6 bases). The CDR3 contains 18 residues. Per the germline V gene, CDR1 is SGHTA and CDR2 is FQGNSA. The germline V and J ends were trimmed by 3 bases and 2 bases, with 23 bases remaining between them. The CDR3 region is CASSFSLTGSGQPYEQYF. CDR3 nucleotides: TGTGCCAGCAGCTTCTCTCTTACGGGGTCAGGACAGCCCTACGAGCAGTACTTC.

This clone was observed a few times. This sequence joins TRBV30 and TRBJ1-3; D uncertain. V was shortened by 0 bases and J by 0 bases, with 9 bases between the two germline ends. CDR1 is GTSNPN and CDR2 is SVGIG in the germline V gene (reference sequence). This CDR3 contains 15 residues. This chain's CDR3 is CAWSVRAASGNTIYF. CDR3 DNA: TGTGCCTGGAGTGTGAGGGCAGCCTCTGGAAACACCATATATTTT.

The J gene is TRBJ1-2, the V gene TRBV19; weak D call: TRBD1 (6 bases). The CDR3 runs to 14 residues. The V end lost 2 bases, the J end lost 4 bases, and 11 bases lay between the germline ends. Germline assignment: CDR1 LNHDA and CDR2 SQIVND (reference sequence). The CDR3 sequence: CASSISGGGYGYTF. CDR3 nucleotide sequence: TGTGCCAGTAGTATATCCGGGGGCGGCTATGGCTACACCTTC.

The chain employs TRBV3-1 (or the pseudogene TRBV3-2) and TRBJ2-3; 16 nucleotides match TRBD2. Germline CDR1 reads LGHDT; CDR2 reads YNNKEL (reference sequence). V was pared by 4 bases and J by 0 bases, with 1 base of the junction left unmatched. This CDR3 is built from 17 residues. This chain's CDR3 is CASSLGLAGGSTDTQYF. In DNA, the CDR3 is TGTGCCAGCAGCCTGGGACTAGCGGGGGGGAGCACAGATACGCAGTATTTT.

The chain carries TRBV4-1 and TRBJ2-1; TRBD2 agrees at 14 bases. V was clipped by 2 bases and J by 8 bases; unmatched bases: 8. Looked up from germline, CDR1 is MGHRA and CDR2 is YSYEKL. The CDR3 is made up of 17 amino acids. CDR3 sequence (DNA): TGCGCCAGCAGCCAAAGCCCGACTAGCGGGGGGGCGGATGAGCAGTTCTTC. Amino acids: CASSQSPTSGGADEQFF.

The rearrangement joins TRBV5-6 to TRBJ1-2; the match to TRBD1 covers 8 bases. V lost 4 bases, J lost 7 bases, and 6 bases stayed unmatched. Looked up from germline, CDR1 is SGHDT and CDR2 is YYEEEE. This CDR3 contains 13 residues. The CDR3 loop reads CASSLTGVIGYTF. Here the CDR3 DNA reads TGTGCCAGCAGCCTGACAGGGGTTATTGGCTACACCTTC.

As for this clone: It is unclear where the CDR3 begins or ends on the DNA, so no DNA is shown, and the CDR3 is as TCRdb lists it. The chain couples TRBV21-1 to TRBJ2-3; the D call of TRBD2 is as the table states it, not checked on the DNA. TRBV21-1 is a pseudogene segment. The length of the CDR3 is 16 amino acids, counting both ends. CDR3 region: CASSKPWAGGTDTQYF.

V is TRBV5-5 and J is TRBJ1-2; D is undetermined. V was trimmed by 1 base and J by 6 bases, leaving 13 bases between them. Germline CDR1 reads SGHKS; CDR2 reads YYEKEE (reference sequence). CDR3 size: 14 residues. The CDR3 region has the DNA TGTGCCAGCAGCTTGACTCGCCTCGGGGATGGCTACACCTTC. Encoded protein: CASSLTRLGDGYTF.

This clone was observed a handful of times. The chain employs TRBV4-1 and TRBJ1-3; perhaps TRBD1 as D (5 bases). CDR1 is MGHRA and CDR2 is YSYEKL in the germline V gene. V was clipped by 4 bases and J by 0 bases, with 16 bases between them. The length of the CDR3 is 17 residues. For the CDR3, the DNA is TGCGCCAGCAGCCGATCCGGGACTGTCAACTCTGGAAACACCATATATTTT. As protein: CASSRSGTVNSGNTIYF.

This chain uses TRBV9 with TRBJ1-2; D gene unclear. This CDR3 is 14 amino acids long. Trimming pared 2 bases from V and 4 bases from J, leaving 12 bases between. Germline V gene sequence: CDR1 SGDLS, CDR2 YYNGEE. The CDR3 loop reads CASSVTPKGYGYTF. The CDR3 DNA reads TGTGCCAGCAGCGTGACACCCAAAGGCTATGGCTACACCTTC.

The CDR3 protein is CASSRGGPGGELFF. Here the CDR3 DNA reads TGTGCCAGTAGTCGAGGGGGGCCAGGCGGGGAGCTGTTTTTT. This chain links TRBV19 with TRBJ2-2; D tentatively fits TRBD1 or TRBD2 (6 bases each). Trimming shortened V by 5 bases and J by 7 bases, and 14 bases separated the two germline ends. This CDR3 has 14 amino acids. Germline lookup yields CDR1 LNHDA and CDR2 SQIVND (reference sequence).

This rearrangement joins TRBV5-6 to TRBJ2-3; 10 positions agree with TRBD2. This CDR3 contains 15 residues. V lost 4 bases, J lost 2 bases, and 4 bases stayed unmatched. CDR1 is SGHDT, CDR2 YYEEEE, per germline. The CDR3 protein is CASSPTSGYTDTQYF. The CDR3 DNA sequence: TGTGCCAGCAGCCCGACTAGCGGGTACACAGATACGCAGTATTTT.

This sequence joins TRBV4-2 and TRBJ1-3; D gene uncertain. The germline gives CDR1 LGHNA, CDR2 YNFKEQ. This CDR3 contains 13 residues. The ends were cut back, 0 bases at V and 11 bases at J, with 11 bases in the middle. CDR3 sequence (DNA): TGTGCCAGCAGCCAAGATCCTGGGAGGGCCATATATTTT. Translation gives CASSQDPGRAIYF.

The V gene is TRBV7-9, the J gene TRBJ2-3, with D possibly matching TRBD1 (6 bases). Germline-derived CDR1 and CDR2 are SEHNR and FQNEAQ (reference sequence). The CDR3 spans 13 residues. The V end lost 5 bases, the J end lost 5 bases, and 11 bases lay between the germline ends. CDR3 bases: TGTGCCAGCAGCCCTCCGACAGGAGATACGCAGTATTTT. Translation: CASSPPTGDTQYF.

J is TRBJ2-2 and V is TRBV28; a possible D gene is TRBD2 (6 bases). CDR1 and CDR2 from the germline V gene are MDHEN and SYDVKM. Trimming stripped 7 bases from V and 4 bases from J, with 16 bases between. This CDR3 is 15 amino acids long. The DNA of the CDR3 is TGTGCCAGCACCCCTGGGGGGATCCCCACCGGGGAGCTGTTTTTT. Amino acid sequence: CASTPGGIPTGELFF.

The gene calls are TRBV27 and TRBJ2-5; D gene ambiguous. Looked up from germline, CDR1 is MNHEY and CDR2 is SMNVEV (reference sequence). The CDR3 has 11 amino acids. Trimming stripped 4 bases from V and 4 bases from J, with 4 bases between. The CDR3 bases are TGTGCCAGCAGTTCCCGAGAGACCCAGTACTTC. Amino acids: CASSSRETQYF.

This clone was counted once. V usage is TRBV7-9 and J usage is TRBJ1-6; 8 nucleotides line up with TRBD1. The CDR3 extends over 14 amino acids. The V and J ends lost 5 bases and 11 bases, in that order; junction bases with no gene match: 8. The V gene's germline CDR1 is SEHNR and CDR2 FQNEAQ (reference sequence). The CDR3 sequence is CASSPQGAIAPLHF. CDR3 bases: TGTGCCAGCAGCCCTCAGGGGGCTATAGCACCCCTCCACTTT.

V gene TRBV28 combines with J gene TRBJ2-1; 7 nucleotides match TRBD1. The V gene end was trimmed by 5 bases and the J gene end by 4 bases; junction bases not matched to a gene: 8. This CDR3 comprises 15 residues. CDR1 and CDR2 (germline): MDHEN, SYDVKM. The CDR3: CASSRQGRGYNEQFF. The DNA of the CDR3 is TGTGCCAGCAGTCGACAGGGAAGGGGATACAATGAGCAGTTCTTC.

The gene calls are TRBV5-5 and TRBJ2-6, with 9 bases aligning to TRBD1. Losses at the gene ends were 4 bases for V and 2 bases for J; bases not matched to a gene: 13. This CDR3 is built from 19 residues. Germline CDR1 and CDR2: SGHKS and YYEKEE (reference sequence). CDR3 region: CASSLYLPGQGTGANVLTF. DNA of the CDR3: TGTGCCAGCAGCCTCTACCTTCCGGGACAGGGAACTGGGGCCAACGTCCTGACTTTC.

The rearrangement uses TRBV6-5 and TRBJ2-5; D is possibly TRBD1 (6 bases). Germline CDR1 reads MNHEY; CDR2 reads SVGAGI. Trimming removed 0 bases at V and 4 bases at J, with 15 bases between. The CDR3 sequence is 16 residues long. In DNA, the CDR3 is TGTGCCAGCAGTTACTCGAGTCCGCAGGGGACAGAGACCCAGTACTTC. Protein sequence: CASSYSSPQGTETQYF.

This chain links TRBV3-1 (or the pseudogene TRBV3-2) with TRBJ1-1; D unresolved. Trimming left V 6 bases short and J 0 bases short, with 8 bases between. Germline V CDR1 and CDR2: LGHDT, YNNKEL (reference sequence). This CDR3 spans 13 amino acids. The CDR3 nucleotides are TGTGCCAGCAGTTCCACAGTGAACACTGAAGCTTTCTTT. Its protein is CASSSTVNTEAFF.

The chain joins TRBV2 to TRBJ1-2; 7 positions match TRBD1. There are 14 residues in the CDR3. The ends lost 8 bases at V and 3 bases at J; junction bases unmatched: 9. Germline V lookup: CDR1 SNHLY, CDR2 FYNNEI. The CDR3 sequence: CASEKTGIDYGYTF. The CDR3 DNA reads TGTGCCAGCGAGAAGACAGGGATTGACTATGGCTACACCTTC.

The count of this clone is one. V gene TRBV6-5 combines with J gene TRBJ1-2, with 7 bases matching TRBD1. The germline gives CDR1 MNHEY, CDR2 SVGAGI. Trimming at V came to 8 bases and at J to 7 bases, leaving 10 bases not matched to a gene. This CDR3 spans 13 amino acids. The CDR3 region is CASWNGGGSGYTF. In nucleotides, the CDR3 is TGTGCCAGCTGGAACGGAGGGGGCTCTGGCTACACCTTC.

The chain employs TRBV27 and TRBJ2-1; TRBD1 aligns across 7 bases. Germline V CDR1 and CDR2: MNHEY, SMNVEV (reference sequence). The CDR3 is 15 residues long. With V trimmed by 4 bases and J by 8 bases, 11 bases remained unmatched. The CDR3 coding sequence is TGTGCCAGCAGTTCGACAGGGATTATTTCGGATGAGCAGTTCTTC. Protein: CASSSTGIISDEQFF.

The chain joins TRBV30 to TRBJ1-2; TRBD1 might be the D (5 bases). Deletions cut 0 bases from V and 1 base from J, with 18 bases between. The germline CDR1 and CDR2 sequences are GTSNPN and SVGIG (reference sequence). The CDR3 runs 17 residues. The CDR3 DNA sequence: TGTGCCTGGAGTGTACTAATTGGCAGGGCCAGTAACTATGGCTACACCTTC. This encodes CAWSVLIGRASNYGYTF.

This sequence joins TRBV19 and TRBJ1-5, with D hard to call. The length of the CDR3 is 15 residues. V gave up 3 bases and J gave up 7 bases, with 16 bases separating them. The germline V gene encodes CDR1 LNHDA and CDR2 SQIVND (reference sequence). CDR3 nucleotide sequence: TGTGCCAGTAGTATGCGGGCCCGGGAAGGCCAGCCCCAGCATTTT. Translation: CASSMRAREGQPQHF. Supplemented by reference TRBV19 and TRBJ1-5, the full variable domain reads DGGITQSPKYLFRKEGQNVTLSCEQNLNHDAMYWYRQDPGQGLRLIYYSQIVNDFQKGDIAEGYSVSREKKESFPLTVTSAQKNPTAFYLCASSMRAREGQPQHFGDGTRLSIL.

The V gene is TRBV5-1, the J gene TRBJ2-7; D may be TRBD2 (6 bases). The CDR3 length is 14 residues. V gave up 2 bases and J gave up 0 bases, with 9 bases separating them. Germline CDR1 SGHRS, CDR2 YFSETQ. The DNA for the CDR3 is TGCGCCAGCAGCTTTGACGGGAGCTCCTACGAGCAGTACTTC. Translating it yields CASSFDGSSYEQYF.

The gene calls are TRBV6-5 and TRBJ1-1; a weak D match, TRBD1 (5 bases). The germline V gene encodes CDR1 MNHEY and CDR2 SVGAGI. The germline V and J ends were trimmed by 11 bases and 3 bases, with 19 bases remaining between them. There are 14 residues in the CDR3. The CDR3 DNA sequence: TGTGCCGGACGAGCCTTTGAGGGGCACACTGAAGCTTTCTTT. Translating it yields CAGRAFEGHTEAFF.

The chain carries TRBV7-6 and TRBJ2-7; 14 bases align to TRBD2. The CDR3 runs 15 residues. Losses at the gene ends were 5 bases for V and 5 bases for J; bases not matched to a gene: 5. CDR1 and CDR2 (germline): SGHVS, FNYEAQ. CDR3 residues: CASSLGLAGAHEQYF. CDR3 nucleotide sequence: TGTGCCAGCAGCCTGGGACTAGCGGGAGCTCACGAGCAGTACTTC.